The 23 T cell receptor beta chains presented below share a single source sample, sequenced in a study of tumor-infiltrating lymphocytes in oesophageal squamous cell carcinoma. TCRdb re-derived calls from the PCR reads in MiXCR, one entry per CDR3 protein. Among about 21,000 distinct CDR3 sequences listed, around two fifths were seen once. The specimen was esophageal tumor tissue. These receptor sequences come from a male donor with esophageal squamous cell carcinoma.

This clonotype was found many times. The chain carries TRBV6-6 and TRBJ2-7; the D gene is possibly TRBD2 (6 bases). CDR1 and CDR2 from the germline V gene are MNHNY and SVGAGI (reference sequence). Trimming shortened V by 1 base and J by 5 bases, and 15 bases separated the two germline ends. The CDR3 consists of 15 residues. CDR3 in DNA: TGTGCCAGCAGTTACTTAGGAGGGGAAAAAAACGAGCAGTACTTC. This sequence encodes CASSYLGGEKNEQYF.

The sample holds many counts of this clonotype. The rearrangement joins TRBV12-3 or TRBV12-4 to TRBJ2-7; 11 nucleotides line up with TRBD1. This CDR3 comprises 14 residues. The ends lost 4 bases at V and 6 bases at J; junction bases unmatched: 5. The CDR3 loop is CASSYGDRGIEQYF. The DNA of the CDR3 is TGTGCCAGCAGTTACGGGGACAGGGGGATCGAGCAGTACTTC.

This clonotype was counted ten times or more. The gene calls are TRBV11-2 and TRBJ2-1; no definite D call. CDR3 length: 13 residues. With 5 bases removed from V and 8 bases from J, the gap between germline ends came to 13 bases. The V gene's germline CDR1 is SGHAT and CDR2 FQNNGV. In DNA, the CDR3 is TGTGCCAGCAGCCCTAGGGTATATGATGAGCAGTTCTTC. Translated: CASSPRVYDEQFF.

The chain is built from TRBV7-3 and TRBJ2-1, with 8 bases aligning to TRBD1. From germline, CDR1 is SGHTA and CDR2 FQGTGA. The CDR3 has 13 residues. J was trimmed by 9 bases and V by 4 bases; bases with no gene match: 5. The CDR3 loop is CASSSGTGLEQFF. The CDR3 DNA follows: TGTGCCAGCAGCTCCGGGACAGGTCTTGAGCAGTTCTTC.

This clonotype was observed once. The CDR3 sequence is CASSLDRQNTEAFF. DNA of the CDR3: TGTGCCAGCAGCCTCGACAGGCAGAACACTGAAGCTTTCTTT. This chain uses TRBV6-2 or TRBV6-3 with TRBJ1-1; the D gene is possibly TRBD1 (6 bases). Germline V gene sequence: CDR1 MNHEY, CDR2 SVGEGT. The V gene lost 6 bases and the J gene lost 1 base, with 12 bases spanning the gap. The CDR3 spans 14 residues.

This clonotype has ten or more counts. CDR3 DNA: TGTGCCAGCAGTACCTCAGGGGGCTCTCAGCCCCAGCATTTT. This gives the protein CASSTSGGSQPQHF. The V and J genes are TRBV6-2 or TRBV6-3 and TRBJ1-5; 8 positions match TRBD1. Per germline, CDR1 MNHEY and CDR2 SVGEGT. Trimming took 5 bases from V and 6 from J; bases not matched to a gene: 6. CDR3 length: 14 amino acids.

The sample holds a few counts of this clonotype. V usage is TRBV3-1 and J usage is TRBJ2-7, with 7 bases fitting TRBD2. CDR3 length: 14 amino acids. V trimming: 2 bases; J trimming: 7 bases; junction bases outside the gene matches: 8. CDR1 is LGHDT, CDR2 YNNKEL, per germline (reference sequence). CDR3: CASSQTFAGGEQYF. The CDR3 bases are TGTGCCAGCAGCCAAACCTTCGCCGGGGGGGAGCAGTACTTC.

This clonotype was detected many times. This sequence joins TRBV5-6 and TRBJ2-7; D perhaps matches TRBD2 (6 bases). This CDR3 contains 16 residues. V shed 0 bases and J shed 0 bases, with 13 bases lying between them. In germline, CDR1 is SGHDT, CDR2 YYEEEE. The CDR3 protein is CASSLVGGIASYEQYF. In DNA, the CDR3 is TGTGCCAGCAGCTTGGTGGGCGGGATCGCCTCCTACGAGCAGTACTTC.

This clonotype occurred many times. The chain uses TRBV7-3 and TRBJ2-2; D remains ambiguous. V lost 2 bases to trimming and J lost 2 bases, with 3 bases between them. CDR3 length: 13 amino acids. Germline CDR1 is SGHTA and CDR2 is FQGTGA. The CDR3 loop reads CASSLDNTGELFF. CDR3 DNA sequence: TGTGCCAGCAGCTTAGATAACACCGGGGAGCTGTTTTTT. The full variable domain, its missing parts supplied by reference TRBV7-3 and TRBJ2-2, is GAGVSQTPSNKVTEKGKYVELRCDPISGHTALYWYRQSLGQGPEFLIYFQGTGAADDSGLPNDRFFAVRPEGSVSTLKIQRTERGDSAVYLCASSLDNTGELFFGEGSRLTVL.

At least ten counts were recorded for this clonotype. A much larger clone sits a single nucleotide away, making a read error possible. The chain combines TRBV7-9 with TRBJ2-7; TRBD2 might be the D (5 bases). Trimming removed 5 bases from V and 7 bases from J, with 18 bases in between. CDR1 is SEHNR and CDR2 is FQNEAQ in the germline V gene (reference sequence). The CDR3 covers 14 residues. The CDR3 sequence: CASSAPRGGHEQYF. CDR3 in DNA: TGTGCCAGCAGCGCCCCTCGGGGTGGCCATGAGCAGTACTTC.

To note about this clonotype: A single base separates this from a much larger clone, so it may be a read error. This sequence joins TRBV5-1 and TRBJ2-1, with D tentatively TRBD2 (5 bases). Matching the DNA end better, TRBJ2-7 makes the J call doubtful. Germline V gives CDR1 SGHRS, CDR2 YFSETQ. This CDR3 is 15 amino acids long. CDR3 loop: CASSTRGGSYNEQYF. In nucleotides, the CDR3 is TGCGCCAGCAGTACTCGCGGAGGCTCCTACAATGAGCAGTACTTC.

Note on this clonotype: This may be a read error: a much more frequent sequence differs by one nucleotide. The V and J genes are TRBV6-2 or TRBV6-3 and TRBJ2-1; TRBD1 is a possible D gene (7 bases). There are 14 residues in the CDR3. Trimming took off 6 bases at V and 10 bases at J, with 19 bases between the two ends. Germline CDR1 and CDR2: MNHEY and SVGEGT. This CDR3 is CASSQTGRSYEQFF. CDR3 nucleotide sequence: TGTGCCAGCAGCCAGACAGGGAGGTCCTACGAGCAGTTCTTC.

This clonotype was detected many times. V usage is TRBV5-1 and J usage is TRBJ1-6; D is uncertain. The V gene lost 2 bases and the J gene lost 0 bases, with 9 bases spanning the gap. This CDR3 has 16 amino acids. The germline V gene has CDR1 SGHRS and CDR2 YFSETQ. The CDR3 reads CASSFRVSSYNSPLHF. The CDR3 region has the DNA TGCGCCAGCAGCTTTCGGGTGAGCTCCTATAATTCACCCCTCCACTTT.

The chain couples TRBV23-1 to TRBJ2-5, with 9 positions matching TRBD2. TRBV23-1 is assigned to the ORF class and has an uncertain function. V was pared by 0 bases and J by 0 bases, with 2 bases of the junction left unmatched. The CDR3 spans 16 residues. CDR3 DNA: TGCGCCAGCAGTCAATCGGCTAGCGGGGACCAAGAGACCCAGTACTTC. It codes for CASSQSASGDQETQYF.

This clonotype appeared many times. The CDR3 bases are TGTGCCAGCTCACCAGGGATCGGGCGGGCTTTCTTT. The encoded protein is CASSPGIGRAFF. This chain uses TRBV6-1 with TRBJ1-1, with a possible D match to TRBD1 (5 bases). The germline gives CDR1 MNHNS, CDR2 SASEGT. The V end was cut by 8 bases, the J end by 11 bases, with 18 bases between. This CDR3 has 12 residues.

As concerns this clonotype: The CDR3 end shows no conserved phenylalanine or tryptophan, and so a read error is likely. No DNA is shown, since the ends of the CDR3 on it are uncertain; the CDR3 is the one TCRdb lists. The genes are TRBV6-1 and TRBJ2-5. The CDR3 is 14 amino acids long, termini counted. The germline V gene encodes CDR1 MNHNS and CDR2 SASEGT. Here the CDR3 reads CASSELGLGYTFGS.

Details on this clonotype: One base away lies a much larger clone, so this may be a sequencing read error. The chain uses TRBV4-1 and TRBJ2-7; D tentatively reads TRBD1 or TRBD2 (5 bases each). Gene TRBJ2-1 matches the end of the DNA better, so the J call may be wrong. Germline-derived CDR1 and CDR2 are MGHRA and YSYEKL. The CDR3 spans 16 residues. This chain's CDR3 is CASSQMRGLKKDEQFF. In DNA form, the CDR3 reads TGCGCCAGCAGCCAGATGAGGGGCCTAAAAAAGGATGAGCAGTTCTTC.

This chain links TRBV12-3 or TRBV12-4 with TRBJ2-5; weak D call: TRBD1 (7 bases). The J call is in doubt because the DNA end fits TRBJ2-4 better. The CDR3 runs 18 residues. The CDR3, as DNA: TGTGCCAGCAGTACGCGCGGGCAGGCGGGACAGTCCAAAAACATTCAGTACTTC. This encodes CASSTRGQAGQSKNIQYF.

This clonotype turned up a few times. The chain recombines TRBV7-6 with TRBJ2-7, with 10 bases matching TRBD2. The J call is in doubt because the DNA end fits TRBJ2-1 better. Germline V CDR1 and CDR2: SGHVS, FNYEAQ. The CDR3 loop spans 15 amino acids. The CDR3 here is CASSPIAGGHNEQFF. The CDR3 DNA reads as TGTGCCAGCAGCCCTATAGCGGGAGGCCACAATGAGCAGTTCTTC.

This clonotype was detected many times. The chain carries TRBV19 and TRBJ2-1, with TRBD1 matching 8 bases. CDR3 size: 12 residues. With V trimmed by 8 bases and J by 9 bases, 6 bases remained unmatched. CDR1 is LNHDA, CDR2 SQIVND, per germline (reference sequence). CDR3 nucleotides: TGTGCCAGTGGCAGGGGGCCTTTTGAGCAGTTCTTC. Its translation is CASGRGPFEQFF. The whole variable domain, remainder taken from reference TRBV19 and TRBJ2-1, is DGGITQSPKYLFRKEGQNVTLSCEQNLNHDAMYWYRQDPGQGLRLIYYSQIVNDFQKGDIAEGYSVSREKKESFPLTVTSAQKNPTAFYLCASGRGPFEQFFGPGTRLTVL.

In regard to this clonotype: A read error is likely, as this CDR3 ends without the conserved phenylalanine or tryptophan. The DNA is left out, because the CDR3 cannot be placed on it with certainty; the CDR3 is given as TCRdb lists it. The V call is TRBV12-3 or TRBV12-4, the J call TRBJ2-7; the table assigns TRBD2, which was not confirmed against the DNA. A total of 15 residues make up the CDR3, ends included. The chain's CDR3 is CASSTDGVHGYTFGS.

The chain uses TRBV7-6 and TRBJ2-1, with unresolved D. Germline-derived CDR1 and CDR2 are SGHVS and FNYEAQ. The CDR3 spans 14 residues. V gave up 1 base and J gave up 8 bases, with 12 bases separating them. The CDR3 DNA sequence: TGTGCCAGCAGCTTAGTCCCTATAGCAGATGAGCAGTTCTTC. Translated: CASSLVPIADEQFF.

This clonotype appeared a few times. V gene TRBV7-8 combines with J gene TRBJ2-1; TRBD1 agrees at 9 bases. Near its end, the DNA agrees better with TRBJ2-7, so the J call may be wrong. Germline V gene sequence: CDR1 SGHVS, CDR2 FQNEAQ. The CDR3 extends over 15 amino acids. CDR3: CASSEGQGPSYEQYF. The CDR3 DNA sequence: TGTGCCAGCAGCGAAGGACAGGGGCCCTCCTACGAGCAGTACTTC.